This T cell receptor (beta chain) was sequenced in a study of cytomegalovirus exposure and HLA in healthy donors. Data came from immunoSEQ multiplex PCR; TCRdb stores just in-frame clones and leaves some out. Of some 170,000 clones listed, around nine tenths were seen once; the top ten hold roughly 1.3%. On this clone itself: What it recognizes is unknown.

Trimming removed 1 base at V and 1 base at J, with 14 bases between. The CDR3 has 16 residues. CDR1 is PRHDT, CDR2 FYEKMQ, per germline (reference sequence). Findings of the study overall: It was confirmed in vitro that a few of the CMV-associated chains were specific for CMV antigens. Cytomegalovirus association was listed for about 160 TCR beta chains.

J is TRBJ2-7 and V is TRBV13, with D perhaps TRBD2 (5 bases). The specimen sequenced was PBMCs. The receptor's source is a woman in her thirties in good health and CMV-seronegative. The CDR3 sequence: CASSLVGDYPSYEQYF. As DNA, the CDR3 is TGTGCCAGCAGCTTAGTCGGCGACTATCCATCCTACGAGCAGTACTTC.